The T cell receptor beta chain described here comes from a study of blood T cell repertoires in COVID-19. Clones were read by immunoSEQ multiplex PCR, and TCRdb kept only the in-frame ones, dropping some. The table records fewer than 95,000 clones, roughly 70% of them present only once. V was shortened by 1 base and J by 0 bases, with 7 bases between the two germline ends. CDR1 is SGHTA, CDR2 FQGNSA, per germline. This CDR3 is 15 amino acids long. The TCR sequence derives from a man in his 70s with COVID-19, enrolled during active disease. The material sequenced was peripheral blood. The J gene is TRBJ1-3, the V gene TRBV7-2; maybe TRBD1 (5 bases). CDR3 nucleotide sequence: TGTGCCAGCAGCTTAGTGACAGTCTCTGGAAACACCATATATTTT. It specifies CASSLVTVSGNTIYF. The full variable domain, with the rest looked up from reference TRBV7-2 and TRBJ1-3, is GAGVSQSPSNKVTEKGKDVELRCDPISGHTALYWYRQSLGQGLEFLIYFQGNSAPDKSGLPSDRFSAERTGGSVSTLTIQRTQQEDSAVYLCASSLVTVSGNTIYFGEGSWLTVV.